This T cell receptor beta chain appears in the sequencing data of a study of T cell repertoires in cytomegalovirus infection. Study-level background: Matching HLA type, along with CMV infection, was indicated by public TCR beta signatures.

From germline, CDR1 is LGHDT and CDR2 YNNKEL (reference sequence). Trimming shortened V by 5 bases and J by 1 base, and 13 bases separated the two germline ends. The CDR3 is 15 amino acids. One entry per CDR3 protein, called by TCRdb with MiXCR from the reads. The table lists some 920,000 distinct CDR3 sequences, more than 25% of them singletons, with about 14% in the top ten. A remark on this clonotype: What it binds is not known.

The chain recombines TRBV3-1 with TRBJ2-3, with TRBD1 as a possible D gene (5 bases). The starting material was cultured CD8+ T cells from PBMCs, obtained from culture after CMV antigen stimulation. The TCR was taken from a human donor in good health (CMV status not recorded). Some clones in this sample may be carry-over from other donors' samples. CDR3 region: CASSAQGRRTDTQYF. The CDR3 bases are TGTGCCAGCAGCGCGCAGGGTCGGCGCACAGATACGCAGTATTTT.